This T cell receptor (beta chain) was captured in a study of blood T cell repertoires in COVID-19. For the study at large: Nucleic acid was either cDNA or gDNA, and it came from T cells, B-cell-depleted T cells, or PBMCs.

Assay: immunoSEQ multiplex PCR; the TCRdb copy retains only in-frame clones and omits some. The data contain roughly 290,000 clones, around 90% of them singletons. The germline gives CDR1 LNHDA, CDR2 SQIVND (reference sequence). Between the trimmed V and J ends, which lost 3 bases and 4 bases, there was a span of 15 bases. There are 15 residues in the CDR3. The sample holds one count of this clone. The origin of this receptor is a woman aged 30 to 39 with COVID-19, enrolled during active disease. Specimen: peripheral blood. The chain carries TRBV19 and TRBJ2-5; D is perhaps TRBD2 (5 bases). CDR3 nucleotides: TGTGCCAGTAGTATTGGGCAGGTCGGAGGAGAGACCCAGTACTTC. It specifies CASSIGQVGGETQYF.